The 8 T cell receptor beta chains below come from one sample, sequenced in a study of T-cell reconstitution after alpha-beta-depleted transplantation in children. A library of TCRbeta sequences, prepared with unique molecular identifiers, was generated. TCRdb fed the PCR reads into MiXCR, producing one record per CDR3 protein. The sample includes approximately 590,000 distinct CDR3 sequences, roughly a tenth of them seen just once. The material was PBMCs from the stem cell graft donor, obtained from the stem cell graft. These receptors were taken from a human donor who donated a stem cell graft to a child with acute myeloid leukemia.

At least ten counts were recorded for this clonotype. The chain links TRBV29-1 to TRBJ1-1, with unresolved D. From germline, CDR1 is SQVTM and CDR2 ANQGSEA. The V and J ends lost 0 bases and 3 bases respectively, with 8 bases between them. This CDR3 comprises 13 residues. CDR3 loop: CSVEDLEHTEAFF. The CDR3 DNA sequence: TGCAGCGTTGAAGATCTCGAGCACACTGAAGCTTTCTTT.

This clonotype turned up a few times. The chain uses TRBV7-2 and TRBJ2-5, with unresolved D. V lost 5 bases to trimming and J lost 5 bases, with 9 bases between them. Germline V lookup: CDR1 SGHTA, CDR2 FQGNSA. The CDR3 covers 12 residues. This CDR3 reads CASSQGWETQYF. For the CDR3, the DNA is TGTGCCAGCAGCCAAGGTTGGGAGACCCAGTACTTC.

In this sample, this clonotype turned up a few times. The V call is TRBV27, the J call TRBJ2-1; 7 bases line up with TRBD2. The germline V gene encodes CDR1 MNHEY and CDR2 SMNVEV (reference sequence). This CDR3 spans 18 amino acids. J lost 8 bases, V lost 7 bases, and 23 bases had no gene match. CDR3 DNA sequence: TGTGCCAGCACCAAAGTAGGCGGGAGCTTTAATTTCGTCGATGAGCAGTTCTTC. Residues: CASTKVGGSFNFVDEQFF.

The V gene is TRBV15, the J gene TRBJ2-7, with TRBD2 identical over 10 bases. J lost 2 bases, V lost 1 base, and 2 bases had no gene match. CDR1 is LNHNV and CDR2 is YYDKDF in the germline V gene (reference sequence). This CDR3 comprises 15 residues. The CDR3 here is CATSRGLAGPYEQYF. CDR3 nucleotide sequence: TGTGCCACCAGCAGAGGACTAGCGGGTCCCTACGAGCAGTACTTC.

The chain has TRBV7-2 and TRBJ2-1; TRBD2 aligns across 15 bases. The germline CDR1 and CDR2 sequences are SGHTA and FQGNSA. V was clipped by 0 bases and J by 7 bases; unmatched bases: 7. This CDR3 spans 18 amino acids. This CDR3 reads CASSLARTSGRAGNEQFF. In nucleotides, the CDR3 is TGTGCCAGCAGCTTAGCGCGGACTAGCGGGAGGGCCGGGAATGAGCAGTTCTTC.

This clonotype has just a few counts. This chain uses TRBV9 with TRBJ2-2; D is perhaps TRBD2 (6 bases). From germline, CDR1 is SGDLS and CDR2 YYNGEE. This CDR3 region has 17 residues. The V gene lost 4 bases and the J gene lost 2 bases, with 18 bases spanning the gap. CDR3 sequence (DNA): TGTGCCAGCAGCCCGTCGTGGAGGGGACTCAACACCGGGGAGCTGTTTTTT. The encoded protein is CASSPSWRGLNTGELFF.

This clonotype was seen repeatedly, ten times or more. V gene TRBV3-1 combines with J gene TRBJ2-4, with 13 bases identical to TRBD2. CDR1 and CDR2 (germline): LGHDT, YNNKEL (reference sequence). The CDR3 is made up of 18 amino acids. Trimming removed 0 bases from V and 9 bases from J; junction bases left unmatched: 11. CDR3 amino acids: CASSQDWTSGRRGVIQYF. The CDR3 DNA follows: TGTGCCAGCAGCCAAGATTGGACTAGCGGGAGAAGAGGCGTCATTCAGTACTTC.

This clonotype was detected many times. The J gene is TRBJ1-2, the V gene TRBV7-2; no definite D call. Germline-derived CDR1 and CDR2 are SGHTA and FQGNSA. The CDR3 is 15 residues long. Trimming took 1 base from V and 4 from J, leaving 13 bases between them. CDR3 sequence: CASSLGSPLPYGYTF. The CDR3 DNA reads TGTGCCAGCAGCTTAGGCAGCCCCTTACCCTATGGCTACACCTTC. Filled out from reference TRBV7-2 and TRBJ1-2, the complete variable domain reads GAGVSQSPSNKVTEKGKDVELRCDPISGHTALYWYRQSLGQGLEFLIYFQGNSAPDKSGLPSDRFSAERTGGSVSTLTIQRTQQEDSAVYLCASSLGSPLPYGYTFGSGTRLTVV.